This TCR beta chain came from a study of CD8 T cells in Susac syndrome. After extraction with the RNeasy kit, about 0.45 to 1 ug of the RNA was reverse transcribed using random hexamers. Via MiXCR, TCRdb re-called the immunoSEQ multiplex PCR reads, giving one row per CDR3 protein. Of about 250,000 distinct CDR3 sequences detected, over 85% appear once; the ten largest clones hold about 0.071%. This clonotype was picked up one time. The CDR3 contains 13 residues. Germline V gene lookup returns CDR1 DFQATT and CDR2 SNEGSKA (reference sequence). V was pared by 3 bases and J by 6 bases, with 12 bases between.

This clonotype originated in a human donor with multiple sclerosis. Sequences were obtained from CD4+ T cells from PBMCs. The gene calls are TRBV20-1 and TRBJ2-4; TRBD2 might be the D (5 bases). The DNA for the CDR3 is TGCAGTGCTAGCATTGCGGGCGGAAACATTCAGTACTTC. It specifies CSASIAGGNIQYF.